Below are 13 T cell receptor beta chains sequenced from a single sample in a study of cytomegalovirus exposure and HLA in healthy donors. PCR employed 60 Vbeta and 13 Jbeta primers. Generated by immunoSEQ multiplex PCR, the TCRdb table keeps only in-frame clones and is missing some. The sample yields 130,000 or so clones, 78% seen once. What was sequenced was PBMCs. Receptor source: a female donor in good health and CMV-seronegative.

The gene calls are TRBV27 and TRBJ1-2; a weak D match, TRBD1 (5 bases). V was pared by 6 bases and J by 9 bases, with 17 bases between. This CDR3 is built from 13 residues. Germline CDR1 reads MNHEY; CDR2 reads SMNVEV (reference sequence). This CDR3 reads CASRSAGNFSYTF. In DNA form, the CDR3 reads TGTGCCAGCAGGTCGGCAGGGAACTTCAGCTACACCTTC.

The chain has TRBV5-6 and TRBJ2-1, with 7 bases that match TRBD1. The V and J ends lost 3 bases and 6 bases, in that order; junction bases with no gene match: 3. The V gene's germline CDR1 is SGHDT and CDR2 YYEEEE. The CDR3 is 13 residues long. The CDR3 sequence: CASSWGQSNEQFF. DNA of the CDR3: TGTGCCAGCAGCTGGGGACAGAGCAATGAGCAGTTCTTC.

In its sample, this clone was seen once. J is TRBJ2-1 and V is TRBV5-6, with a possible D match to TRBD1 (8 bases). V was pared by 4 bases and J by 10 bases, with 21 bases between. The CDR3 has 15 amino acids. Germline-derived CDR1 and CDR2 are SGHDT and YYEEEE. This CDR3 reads CASSLGTGREVEQFF. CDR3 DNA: TGTGCCAGCAGCCTAGGGACAGGACGGGAGGTGGAGCAGTTCTTC.

CDR3 region: CASSLEGTRAYEQYF. Here the CDR3 DNA reads TGTGCCAGCAGCTTGGAGGGGACTCGGGCCTACGAGCAGTACTTC. This chain uses TRBV5-4 with TRBJ2-7; D may be TRBD2 (6 bases). Germline V gives CDR1 SGHNT, CDR2 YYREEE (reference sequence). Trimming pared 0 bases from V and 2 bases from J, leaving 12 bases between. There are 15 residues in the CDR3.

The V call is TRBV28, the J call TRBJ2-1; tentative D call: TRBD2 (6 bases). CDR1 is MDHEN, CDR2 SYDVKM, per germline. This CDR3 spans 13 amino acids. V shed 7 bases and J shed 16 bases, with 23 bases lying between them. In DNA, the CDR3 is TGTGCCAGCACTCCCATTCCCCGGGACTCACCATTCTTC. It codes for CASTPIPRDSPFF.

The CDR3 DNA sequence: TGCGCCAGCAGCTTCGGGGACAGGGCCTATGGCTACACCTTC. It specifies CASSFGDRAYGYTF. V usage is TRBV5-1 and J usage is TRBJ1-2; 9 positions agree with TRBD1. The junction had 3 bases not matched to a gene; V was cut back by 2 bases and J by 4 bases. Germline values: CDR1 SGHRS, CDR2 YFSETQ. This CDR3 is 14 amino acids long.

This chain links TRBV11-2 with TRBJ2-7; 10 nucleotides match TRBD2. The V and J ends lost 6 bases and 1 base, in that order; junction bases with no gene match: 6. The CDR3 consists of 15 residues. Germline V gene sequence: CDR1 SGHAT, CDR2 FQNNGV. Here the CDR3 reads CASSHGLAASYEQYF. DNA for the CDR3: TGTGCCAGCAGTCACGGACTAGCGGCATCCTACGAGCAGTACTTC.

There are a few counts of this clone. This CDR3 reads CASSYRTGRETQYF. DNA for the CDR3: TGTGCCAGCAGTTACAGGACAGGGAGGGAGACCCAGTACTTC. The chain uses TRBV6-5 and TRBJ2-5, with 8 positions matching TRBD1. Unmatched junction bases numbered 4, after V lost 2 bases and J lost 5 bases. From germline, CDR1 is MNHEY and CDR2 SVGAGI. The CDR3 has 14 amino acids.

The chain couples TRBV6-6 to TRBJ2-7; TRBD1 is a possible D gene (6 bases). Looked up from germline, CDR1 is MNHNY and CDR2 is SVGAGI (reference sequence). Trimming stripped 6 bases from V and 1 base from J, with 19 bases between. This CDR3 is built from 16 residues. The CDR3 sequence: CASSQPSGVRSYEQYF. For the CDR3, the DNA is TGTGCCAGCAGCCAACCTTCAGGGGTTAGGTCCTACGAGCAGTACTTC.

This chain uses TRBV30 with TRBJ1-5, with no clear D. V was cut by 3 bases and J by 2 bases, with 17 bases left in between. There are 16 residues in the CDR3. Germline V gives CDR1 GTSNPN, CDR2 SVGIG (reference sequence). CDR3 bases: TGTGCCTGGAGGCGGCCGGGAGGGAGAGGCAATCAGCCCCAGCATTTT. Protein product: CAWRRPGGRGNQPQHF. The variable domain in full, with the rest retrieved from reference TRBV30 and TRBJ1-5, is SQTIHQWPATLVQPVGSPLSLECTVEGTSNPNLYWYRQAAGRGLQLLFYSVGIGQISSEVPQNLSASRPQDRQFILSSKKLLLSDSGFYLCAWRRPGGRGNQPQHFGDGTRLSIL.

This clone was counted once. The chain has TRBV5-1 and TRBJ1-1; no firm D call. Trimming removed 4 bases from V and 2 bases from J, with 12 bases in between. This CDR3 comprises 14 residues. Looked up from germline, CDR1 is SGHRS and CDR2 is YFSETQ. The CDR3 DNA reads TGCGCCAGCAGCCCAACCCGAGTCAACACTGAAGCTTTCTTT. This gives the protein CASSPTRVNTEAFF.

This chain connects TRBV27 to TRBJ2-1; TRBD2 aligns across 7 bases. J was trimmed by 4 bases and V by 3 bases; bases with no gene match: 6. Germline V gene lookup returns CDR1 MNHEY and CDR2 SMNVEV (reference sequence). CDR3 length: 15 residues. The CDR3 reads CASSFGGSRYNEQFF. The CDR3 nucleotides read TGTGCCAGCAGTTTTGGCGGGAGTCGATACAATGAGCAGTTCTTC.

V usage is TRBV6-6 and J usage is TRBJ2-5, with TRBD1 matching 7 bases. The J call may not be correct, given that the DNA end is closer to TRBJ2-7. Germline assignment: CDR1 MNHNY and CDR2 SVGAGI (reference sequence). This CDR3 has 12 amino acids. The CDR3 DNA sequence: TGTGCCAGCAGCCACGACAGGGACGAGCAGTACTTC. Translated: CASSHDRDEQYF.